This TCR beta chain originates from a study of T cells in women clearing cervical HPV infection. Study at large: No precancer developed; the control's incident HPV16 infection cleared within 12 months. The study's findings and limits: Repertoire richness, not evenness, was significantly elevated in CIN3+ cases versus controls. TRBV6-7 relative abundance averaged approximately 0.1% in cases and roughly 0.17% in controls.

Genomic DNA, averaging roughly 1,200 ng per sample, yielded TCR beta CDR3 via immunoSEQ. Using immunoSEQ multiplex PCR, the repertoire was profiled, and TCRdb retains in-frame clones only, with some absent. This sample's table reports some 46,000 clones. As regards this clone: Its antigen is undetermined. At one boundary the junction diverges from the germline segment, which might be a read error. The observed sequence ends 3 residues before the CDR3 terminus, with the missing tail filled in from the germline J gene.

CDR1 is MNHEY and CDR2 is SVGEGT in the germline V gene. The CDR3 has 12 residues. The specimen sequenced was blood buffy coat. The rearrangement links TRBV6-2 or TRBV6-3 to TRBJ1-2; D call uncertain. This TCR was sampled from a woman between 18 and 70 years old with a cervical HPV16 infection that either progressed to CIN3+ or cleared (not recorded which). The CDR3: CASADPNYGYTF. The CDR3 bases that were read are TGTGCCAGCGCTGACCCAAACTATGGA.